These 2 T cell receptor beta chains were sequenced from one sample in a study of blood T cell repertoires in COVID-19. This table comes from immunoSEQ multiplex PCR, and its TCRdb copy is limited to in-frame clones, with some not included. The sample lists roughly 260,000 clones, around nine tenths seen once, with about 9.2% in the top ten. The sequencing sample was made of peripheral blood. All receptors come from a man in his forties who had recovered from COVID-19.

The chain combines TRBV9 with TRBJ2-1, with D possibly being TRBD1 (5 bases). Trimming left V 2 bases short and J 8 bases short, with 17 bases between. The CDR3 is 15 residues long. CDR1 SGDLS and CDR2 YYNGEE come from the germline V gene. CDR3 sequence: CASSVNQPGLHEQFF. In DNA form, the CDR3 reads TGTGCCAGCAGCGTTAACCAACCAGGGTTACATGAGCAGTTCTTC.

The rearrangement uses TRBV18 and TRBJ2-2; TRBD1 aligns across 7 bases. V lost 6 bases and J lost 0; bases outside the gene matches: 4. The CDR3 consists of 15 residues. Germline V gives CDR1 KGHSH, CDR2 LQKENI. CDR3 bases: TGTGCCAGCTCTCAGGGACAGTCGAACACCGGGGAGCTGTTTTTT. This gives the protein CASSQGQSNTGELFF. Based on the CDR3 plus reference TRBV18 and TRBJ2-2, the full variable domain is NAGVMQNPRHLVRRRGQEARLRCSPMKGHSHVYWYRQLPEEGLKFMVYLQKENIIDESGMPKERFSAEFPKEGPSILRIQQVVRGDSAAYFCASSQGQSNTGELFFGEGSRLTVL.